This TCR beta chain derives from a study of identical twins. Many counts were recorded for this clonotype. The antigen remains unidentified. Donors uniformly comprised healthy Caucasians. Study results and caveats: High-abundance cord blood beta clonotypes had fewer insertions; memory repertoires showed none. Invariant populations such as MAIT and iNKT cells could partly muddle zero-insertion analyses.

TCRdb called the 5' RACE reads again in MiXCR, with one record for every CDR3 protein. This table holds around 340,000 distinct CDR3 sequences, around 9.7% found once. Trimming removed 3 bases at V and 6 bases at J, with 11 bases between. This CDR3 has 13 residues. This rearrangement joins TRBV12-3 or TRBV12-4 to TRBJ1-2; tentative D call: TRBD1 (6 bases). This clonotype was sampled from a woman between 50 and 59 years old in good health. Sequencing input: naive T cells sorted from blood. The CDR3 nucleotides read TGTGCCAGCAGTTTTAGACAGGTGGATGGCTACACCTTC. Its translation is CASSFRQVDGYTF.